This T cell receptor beta chain was captured in a study of blood T cell repertoires in COVID-19. Turning to the study itself: The United States, Italy and Spain provided the acute and convalescent COVID-19 samples. Sources were T cells, B-cell-depleted T cells, or PBMCs; the material itself was cDNA or gDNA.

The CDR3 consists of 14 residues. Per the germline V gene, CDR1 is SGHRS and CDR2 is YFSETQ. V was trimmed by 2 bases and J by 0 bases, leaving 8 bases between them. A word on this clone: Other DNA sequences in this specimen translate into the identical CDR3.

As processed by the authors: The assay estimated nucleated cells by amplifying reference gene primers. TCRdb's table, derived via immunoSEQ multiplex PCR, lists solely in-frame clones and lacks some. Clonal size and the V and J genes are those of that table, whereas D and trimming came from the DNA. The table has about 160,000 clones, roughly 80% seen once. The sequencing sample was made of peripheral blood. The source of this sequence is a man aged 18 to 35 with active or convalescent COVID-19. This chain connects TRBV5-1 to TRBJ1-2; weak D call: TRBD1 (5 bases). CDR3 loop: CASSLDSTNYGYTF. The DNA of the CDR3 is TGCGCCAGCAGCTTAGACAGCACTAACTATGGCTACACCTTC.